The rows below give T cell receptor beta chains drawn from one sample of a study of shared clonotypes between healthy human individuals. The table came from immunoSEQ multiplex PCR; TCRdb's copy has only in-frame clones and leaves some out. The table includes about 770,000 clones, approximately 72% detected once. The sample comprised memory CD4+ T cells sorted from blood. These receptors all come from a woman aged 30 to 39 in good health. Each CDR3 is given with its conserved first and last residue. Each record gives: clone size, V gene, D gene, J gene, CDR3 DNA, CDR3 protein. D genes are given only for firm matches. Only some rows state a clone size, as once, few, many or a class for expanded clones.

.,TRBV7-2,.,TRBJ2-5,TGTGCCAGCAGCTTAGTTCTCGGACTGGGACAAGAGACCCAGTACTTC,CASSLVLGLGQETQYF
.,TRBV7-2,.,TRBJ1-5,TGTGCCAGCAGCTTAGAGGGGAGCCAGCCCCAGCATTTT,CASSLEGSQPQHF
once,TRBV7-3,.,TRBJ1-4,TGTGCCAGCAGCTTAGCAGGTTTAGGTGAAAAACTGTTTTTT,CASSLAGLGEKLFF
.,TRBV6-4,.,TRBJ2-5,TGTGCCAGCACTTGGGGTACTAAAATCTCCCAGTACTTC,CASTWGTKISQYF
few,TRBV27,TRBD2,TRBJ2-7,TGTGCCAGCCAGCGGGCTAGCGGGAGTTACGAGCAGTACTTC,CASQRASGSYEQYF
.,TRBV10-2,.,TRBJ1-5,TGCGCCAGCAGTGAGGATAGGGGCATGAATCAGCCCCAGCATTTT,CASSEDRGMNQPQHF
few,TRBV2,.,TRBJ1-2,TGTGCCAGCAGTTCGGCCTATGGCTACACCTTC,CASSSAYGYTF
once,TRBV28,.,TRBJ2-7,TGTGCCAGCAGTTCGGCGGTGAGGGAGGTGCAGTACTTC,CASSSAVREVQYF
.,TRBV28,TRBD1,TRBJ2-5,TGTGCCAGCAGTTTATGGACAGGGGGTCAAGAGACCCAGTACTTC,CASSLWTGGQETQYF
.,TRBV7-7,.,TRBJ2-7,TGTGCCAGCAGCTCCCCCGGGGGCGAGCAGTACTTC,CASSSPGGEQYF
.,TRBV27,.,TRBJ1-2,TGTGCCAGCAGTTCCCAGGGTGGAGACTATGGCTACACCTTC,CASSSQGGDYGYTF
.,TRBV4-2,.,TRBJ2-3,TGTGCCAGCAGCAACTACAGGGAGTCCGCAGATACGCAGTATTTT,CASSNYRESADTQYF
.,TRBV5-1,.,TRBJ2-4,TGCGCCAGCAGCTTCAGCGGTGAGAACATTCAGTACTTC,CASSFSGENIQYF
.,TRBV28,.,TRBJ1-2,TGTGCCAGCAGTTTCTCCCGCAGGGCTTATGGCTACACCTTC,CASSFSRRAYGYTF
.,TRBV6-1,.,TRBJ1-2,TGTGCCAGCAAAGTTTTGGGTAGGGAGAAAGGCTACACCTTC,CASKVLGREKGYTF
.,TRBV28,.,TRBJ2-7,TGTGCCAGCAGTTCGAGGGGCGGGATCTCCTACGAGCAGTACTTC,CASSSRGGISYEQYF
.,TRBV7-2,.,TRBJ2-5,TGTGCCAGCAGCCGTGGACTGAAAGAGACCCAGTACTTC,CASSRGLKETQYF
once,TRBV19,TRBD1,TRBJ2-7,TGTGCCAGTAGTAAATGGACAGGGGGAAAGGGGCAGCAGTACTTC,CASSKWTGGKGQQYF
.,TRBV18,.,TRBJ1-1,TGTGCCAGCTCAACTGGAGGAGGGACCAACACTGAAGCTTTCTTT,CASSTGGGTNTEAFF
.,TRBV5-1,TRBD2,TRBJ2-5,TGCGCCAGCAGCTTCGGGAGGAACCAAGAGACCCAGTACTTC,CASSFGRNQETQYF
.,TRBV11-2,.,TRBJ2-5,TGTGCCAGCAGCTTAGCCGGACCTGGGGAGACCCAGTACTTC,CASSLAGPGETQYF
few,TRBV28,.,TRBJ2-2,TGTGCCAGCAGGCCGTCCGGAGTCACCGGGGAGCTGTTTTTT,CASRPSGVTGELFF
.,TRBV27,TRBD1,TRBJ1-4,TGTGCCAGCAGACTCCACAGGGGGCGCGGGACTAATGAAAAACTGTTTTTT,CASRLHRGRGTNEKLFF
.,TRBV6-5,TRBD1,TRBJ2-7,TGTGCCAGCAGCCGCGCGCAGGGGGCCTACGAGCAGTACTTC,CASSRAQGAYEQYF
few,TRBV5-6,.,TRBJ2-1,TGTGCCAGCAGCTTAGTCAGCGGGTACAATGAGCAGTTCTTC,CASSLVSGYNEQFF
.,TRBV9,.,TRBJ1-2,TGTGCCAGCAGCACACAACCCGGCTATGGCTACACCTTC,CASSTQPGYGYTF
once,TRBV19,.,TRBJ2-1,TGTGCCAGTAGTAGCGGGACGGGCCGGGACAATGAGCAGTTCTTC,CASSSGTGRDNEQFF
.,TRBV7-8,.,TRBJ1-1,TGTGCCAGCAGCTTATACACGACAAGCTCCACTGAAGCTTTCTTT,CASSLYTTSSTEAFF
.,TRBV7-9,.,TRBJ2-5,TGTGCCAGCAGCTTAGGCAGGGAGGAAGAGACCCAGTACTTC,CASSLGREEETQYF
.,TRBV5-5,.,TRBJ2-7,TGTGCCAGCAGCTTGGGGGGGTCCCCCGCGCGGTACTTC,CASSLGGSPARYF
.,TRBV18,.,TRBJ2-7,TGTGCCAGCTCACCGCGAGACAGTCTACACGAGCAGTACTTC,CASSPRDSLHEQYF
few,TRBV5-1,TRBD2,TRBJ2-1,TGCGCCAGCAGCTTGGAGTTGCAGACTAGCGGTTCCAATGAGCAGTTCTTC,CASSLELQTSGSNEQFF
few,TRBV4-1,.,TRBJ1-4,TGCGCCAGCAGCCAAGATCGTACCAGGGCTAATGAAAAACTGTTTTTT,CASSQDRTRANEKLFF
.,TRBV2,.,TRBJ1-3,TGTGCCAGCAGTGTTCGGGCGGGGGTCTCTGGAAACACCATATATTTT,CASSVRAGVSGNTIYF
.,TRBV9,.,TRBJ1-2,TGTGCCAGCAGCGTTGGACCGGGCAGCTTGTATGGCTACACCTTC,CASSVGPGSLYGYTF
.,TRBV7-9,TRBD1,TRBJ1-4,TGTGCCAGCAGCTCTCGACAGGGGGCTAATGAAAAACTGTTTTTT,CASSSRQGANEKLFF
.,TRBV10-3,.,TRBJ2-2,TGTGCCATCGTGTCTCATCTTGGCGGGGAGCTGTTTTTT,CAIVSHLGGELFF
.,TRBV28,TRBD2,TRBJ2-1,TGTGCCAGCAGCCGACGGACTAGCGGTACGGGTGAGCAGTTCTTC,CASSRRTSGTGEQFF
.,TRBV6-5,.,TRBJ1-4,TGTGCCAGTCGTCACGCCGTACAAGGTGAAAAACTGTTTTTT,CASRHAVQGEKLFF
.,TRBV18,.,TRBJ1-1,TGTGCCAGCTCGGCCAGGGAGTTTGAAGCTTTCTTT,CASSAREFEAFF
.,TRBV18,.,TRBJ2-3,TGTGCCAGCTCACCACCTTCTGACACAGATACGCAGTATTTT,CASSPPSDTDTQYF
.,TRBV28,.,TRBJ2-2,TGTGCCAGCAGCAAGGAAGAAGACGGGGCCGGGGAGCTGTTTTTT,CASSKEEDGAGELFF
.,TRBV28,.,TRBJ1-2,TGTGCCAGCAGGGAGGGTACCTATGGCTACACCTTC,CASREGTYGYTF
.,TRBV15,TRBD2,TRBJ2-4,TGTGCCACCAGCAGAGATTGGGAGGGAGGCCTTCCTCGATTC,CATSRDWEGGLPRF
few,TRBV25-1,TRBD2,TRBJ2-2,TGTGCCAGCAGTGGTCTAGCGGGAGGGCCCCCCGGGGAGCTGTTTTTT,CASSGLAGGPPGELFF